One T cell receptor (beta chain) is described in this entry. Its cognate antigen is unknown. The junction differs from germline at one of its ends, possibly a read error. This entry comes from a study of T cell repertoires in cytomegalovirus infection. Turning to the study itself: TCR beta signatures that were public indicated CMV infection and matching HLA type.

A single record per CDR3 protein comes from TCRdb applying MiXCR to the reads. The table has 630,000 or so distinct CDR3 sequences, 20% to 30% seen once. General study points: HLA-C-restricted CMV-specific TCR beta clonotypes prevailed in the ex vivo response. The cumulative frequency of public TCR beta families identified carriers of CMV plus the relevant HLA.

The CDR3 covers 14 residues. CDR1 is MNHEY, CDR2 SMNVEV, per germline (reference sequence). The source is a human donor in good health (CMV status not recorded). Some clones in this sample may be carry-over from other donors' samples. The chain combines TRBV27 with TRBJ2-7; a possible D gene is TRBD1 (6 bases). The sequenced sample was CD8+ T cells from PBMCs. CDR3 bases: TGTGCCAACAGTTCGGACAGCAGACCCTACGAGCAGTACTTC. It is translated as CANSSDSRPYEQYF.